What follows is one T cell receptor beta chain and its context. As yet, its antigen is unknown. This sample is drawn from a study of shared clonotypes between healthy human individuals. Germline CDR1 and CDR2: LGHNA and YNFKEQ. Trimming pared 4 bases from V and 0 bases from J, leaving 12 bases between. The CDR3 consists of 15 residues. Overall study results and limits: Memory subsets had estimated richness that was generally smaller than that of naive subsets.

Sorted subsets were amplified in replicate PCRs using approximately 0.2 ug DNA, 25,000 to 30,000 T cell genomes. Sequenced by immunoSEQ multiplex PCR; TCRdb stores in-frame clones only, minus some. The data contain about 520,000 clones, around 95% of them singletons. Sequencing was performed on naive CD4+ T cells sorted from blood. The subset: CD45RA+ positively selected. This chain uses TRBV4-2 with TRBJ1-1; no clear D gene. This TCR was sampled from a woman aged 25 to 39 in good health. CDR3 nucleotides: TGTGCCAGCAGCCCCCGACCAACCGTGAACACTGAAGCTTTCTTT. This sequence encodes CASSPRPTVNTEAFF.